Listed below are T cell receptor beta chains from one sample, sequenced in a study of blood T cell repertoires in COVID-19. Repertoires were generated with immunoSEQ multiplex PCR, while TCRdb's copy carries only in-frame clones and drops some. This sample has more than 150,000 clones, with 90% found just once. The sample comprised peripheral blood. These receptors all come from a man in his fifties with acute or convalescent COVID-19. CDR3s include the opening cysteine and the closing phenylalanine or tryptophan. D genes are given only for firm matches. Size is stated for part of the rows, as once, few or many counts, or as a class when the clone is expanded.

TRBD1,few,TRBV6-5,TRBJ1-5,CASRQGATSPQHF,TGTGCCAGCAGGCAGGGGGCTACTTCGCCCCAGCATTTT
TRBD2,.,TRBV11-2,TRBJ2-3,CASSLERRGRLRDTQYF,TGTGCCAGCAGCTTAGAGCGTCGCGGGAGGTTGAGAGATACGCAGTATTTT
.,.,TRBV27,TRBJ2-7,CASSLTYGGRNYEQYF,TGTGCCAGCAGCCTGACTTATGGGGGGAGGAACTACGAGCAGTACTTC
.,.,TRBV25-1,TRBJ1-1,CASSDTTANTEAFF,TGTGCCAGCAGTGATACGACAGCGAACACTGAAGCTTTCTTT
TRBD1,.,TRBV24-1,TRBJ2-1,CATSDSFGTGGYNEQFF,TGTGCCACCAGTGATTCTTTTGGGACAGGGGGCTACAATGAGCAGTTCTTC
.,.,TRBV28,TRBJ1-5,CASSGGHINQPQHF,TGTGCCAGCAGTGGGGGACACATCAATCAGCCCCAGCATTTT
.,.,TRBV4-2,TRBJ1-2,CASSQDLPDGYTF,TGTGCCAGCAGCCAAGATCTCCCTGATGGCTACACCTTC
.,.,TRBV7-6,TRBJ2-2,CASSPQGNANTGELFF,TGTGCCAGCAGCCCGCAGGGCAACGCGAACACCGGGGAGCTGTTTTTT
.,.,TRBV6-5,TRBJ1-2,CASSREVNYGYTF,TGTGCCAGCAGCAGAGAGGTTAACTATGGCTACACCTTC
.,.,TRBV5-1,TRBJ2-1,CASSLVSASSYNEQFF,TGCGCCAGCAGCTTGGTTTCTGCGAGCTCCTACAATGAGCAGTTCTTC
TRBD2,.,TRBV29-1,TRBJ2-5,CSVAGLAGETQYF,TGCAGCGTGGCCGGACTAGCGGGAGAGACCCAGTACTTC
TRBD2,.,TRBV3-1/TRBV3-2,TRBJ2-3,CASSQELAGGMVDTQYF,TGTGCCAGCAGCCAAGAACTAGCGGGGGGCATGGTAGATACGCAGTATTTT
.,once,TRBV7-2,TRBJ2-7,CASSFLESEQYF,TGTGCCAGCAGCTTCTTAGAGTCCGAGCAGTACTTC
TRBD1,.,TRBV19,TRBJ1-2,CASSIGTGIYGYTF,TGTGCCAGTAGTATAGGGACAGGGATCTATGGCTACACCTTC
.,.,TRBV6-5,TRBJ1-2,CASRTGSKGYTF,TGTGCCAGCAGAACAGGGTCTAAAGGCTACACCTTC
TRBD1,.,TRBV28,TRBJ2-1,CASSFSGTGVREQFF,TGTGCCAGCAGTTTCTCCGGGACAGGGGTACGCGAGCAGTTCTTC
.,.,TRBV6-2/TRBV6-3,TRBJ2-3,CASSLRLANTDTQYF,TGTGCCAGCAGCCTACGACTCGCCAACACAGATACGCAGTATTTT
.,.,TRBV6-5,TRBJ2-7,CATNGRTYEQYF,TGTGCCACTAACGGGAGAACCTACGAGCAGTACTTC
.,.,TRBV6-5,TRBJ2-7,CASRPSQLSSYEQYF,TGTGCCAGCAGACCTTCACAATTAAGCTCCTACGAGCAGTACTTC
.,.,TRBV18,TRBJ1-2,CASSDGTGDGYTF,TGTGCCAGCTCGGATGGGACGGGAGATGGCTACACCTTC
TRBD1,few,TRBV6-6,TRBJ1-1,CASSARRGPTEAFF,TGTGCCAGCAGTGCCCGCAGGGGGCCCACTGAAGCTTTCTTT
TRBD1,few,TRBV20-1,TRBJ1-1,CSARDRGSMNTEAFF,TGCAGTGCTCGTGACAGGGGTTCCATGAACACTGAAGCTTTCTTT
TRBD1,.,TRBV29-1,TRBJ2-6,CSVMLGQRGSGANVLTF,TGCAGCGTTATGCTGGGACAGAGGGGCTCTGGGGCCAACGTCCTGACTTTC
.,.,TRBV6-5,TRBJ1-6,CATPPLGTNSPLHF,TGTGCCACCCCCCCCCTGGGGACAAATTCACCCCTCCACTTT
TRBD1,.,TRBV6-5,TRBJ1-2,CASLTGSYGYTF,TGTGCCAGTCTGACAGGGAGTTATGGCTACACCTTC
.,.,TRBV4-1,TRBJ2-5,CASSPGRPQGVSETQYF,TGCGCCAGCAGCCCGGGTCGGCCGCAGGGTGTTTCGGAGACCCAGTACTTC
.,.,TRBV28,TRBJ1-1,CASSPGGANTEAFF,TGTGCCAGCAGCCCCGGGGGTGCGAACACTGAAGCTTTCTTT
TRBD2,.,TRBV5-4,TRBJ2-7,CASSLAGLAGDEQYF,TGTGCCAGCAGCTTGGCCGGACTAGCGGGAGACGAGCAGTACTTC
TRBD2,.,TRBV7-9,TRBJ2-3,CASSRAAGGTDTQYF,TGTGCCAGCAGCCGTGCTGCGGGGGGCACAGATACGCAGTATTTT
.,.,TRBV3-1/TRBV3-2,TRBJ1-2,CASSPPVGGGYTF,TGTGCCAGCAGCCCTCCCGTGGGGGGGGGCTACACCTTC
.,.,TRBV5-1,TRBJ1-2,CASSLGDRLYGYTF,TGCGCCAGCAGCTTGGGCGACAGGCTCTATGGCTACACCTTC
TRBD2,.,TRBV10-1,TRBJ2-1,CASSRLAGLENEQFF,TGCGCCAGCAGTCGACTAGCGGGTCTCGAGAATGAGCAGTTCTTC
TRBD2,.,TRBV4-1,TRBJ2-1,CASSPRLDRTSNEQFF,TGCGCCAGCAGCCCAAGATTAGATCGGACTAGCAATGAGCAGTTCTTC
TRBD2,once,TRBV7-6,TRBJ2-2,CASSHRGGGSTGELFF,TGTGCCAGCAGCCATCGTGGCGGGGGATCCACCGGGGAGCTGTTTTTT
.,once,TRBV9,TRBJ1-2,CASSTVGGGYGYTF,TGTGCCAGCAGCACCGTGGGGGGGGGCTATGGCTACACCTTC
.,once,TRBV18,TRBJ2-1,CASSLAGLGYNEQFF,TGTGCCAGCTCACTAGCCGGACTTGGCTACAATGAGCAGTTCTTC
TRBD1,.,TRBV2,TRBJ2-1,CASSGRSGGEQFF,TGTGCCAGCAGTGGGAGATCAGGGGGTGAGCAGTTCTTC
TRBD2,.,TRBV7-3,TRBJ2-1,CASSPGTSGRYNEQFF,TGTGCCAGCAGCCCAGGGACTAGCGGGAGGTACAATGAGCAGTTCTTC
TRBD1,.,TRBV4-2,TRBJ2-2,CASSQETGRLTGELFF,TGTGCCAGCAGCCAGGAGACAGGGCGGTTAACCGGGGAGCTGTTTTTT
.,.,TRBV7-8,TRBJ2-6,CASSHRERTGANVLTF,TGTGCCAGCAGCCACAGGGAACGAACTGGGGCCAACGTCCTGACTTTC
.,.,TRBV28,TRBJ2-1,CASSLLYNEQFF,TGTGCCAGCAGTTTACTTTACAATGAGCAGTTCTTC
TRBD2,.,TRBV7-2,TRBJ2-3,CASSAWTSGGDTQYF,TGTGCCAGCAGCGCCTGGACTAGCGGGGGGGATACGCAGTATTTT
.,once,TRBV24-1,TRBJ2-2,CATSDTSSGQNTGELFF,TGTGCCACCAGTGATACATCCTCGGGACAGAACACCGGGGAGCTGTTTTTT
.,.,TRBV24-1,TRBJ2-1,CATSDVGMGPLGNEQFF,TGTGCCACCAGTGATGTTGGAATGGGGCCGTTGGGGAATGAGCAGTTCTTC
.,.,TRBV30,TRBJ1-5,CAWRDWGQTQPQHF,TGTGCCTGGAGGGACTGGGGGCAGACTCAGCCCCAGCATTTT
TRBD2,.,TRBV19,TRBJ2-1,CASKLQAGGYEQFF,TGTGCCAGCAAATTACAAGCGGGGGGCTATGAGCAGTTCTTC